This TCR beta chain appears in the sequencing data of a study of cytomegalovirus exposure and HLA in healthy donors (dated by TCRdb to 2017 to 2019). For context, the study as a whole: An earlier analysis of some 620 of the donors reported approximately 280 Gb of sequence data and 90 million to 120 million unique TCR beta sequences obtained from about 170 million T cells. Around 320 gigabases of sequencing data and approximately 84 million unique TCR sequences were included in an early release covering several hundred HLA-typed donors. Of the approximately 370 genotyped donors, roughly 80% were placed in the genetic ancestry cluster associated with self-reported Caucasian donors. The study aimed to test whether cataloging public T cell receptors could reveal signatures of past pathogen exposure. Using immunosequencing, the study profiled T cell repertoires from fewer than 850 subjects and related those repertoires to cytomegalovirus serostatus. In addition to the first cohort of 666 subjects, a separate validation cohort of approximately 110 different subjects was used. The study combined high-throughput TCR immunosequencing, statistical association of individual TCRs with disease status, and machine learning to predict cytomegalovirus infection status. A later analysis re-analyzed previously published TCR beta repertoires from 550 to 700 donors and added high-resolution HLA genotyping to study TCR occurrence patterns. The later analysis used no new phenotypic data to find candidate immune exposures, relying instead on TCR beta sequences and their occurrence across donors. To decide whether each TCR beta V gene segment behaved as functional or pseudogenic, an earlier analysis of 587 of the donors relied on high-throughput TCR beta sequencing. Donor age, sex, ethnicity and CMV serostatus were compiled alongside the repertoire data. In a later genetic analysis, genome-wide SNP genotypes for 398 of the 666 donors were used, and that subset was treated as a discovery cohort. All discovery cohort repertoires had been generated on a single sequencing platform. HLA typing included class I and class II loci at four-digit resolution. Typing coverage varied by locus: about 620-630 donors for A, B, C, DRB1 and DQB1; roughly 560 for DQA1; over 600 for DPA1; under 490 for DPB1. Because of strong linkage in the cohort, five DR-DQ haplotypes were treated as single units for association and clustering. Among almost 400 genotyped donors of the cohort, an average of roughly 240,000 unique TCR beta nucleotide sequences were sequenced per donor, roughly 18% of them non-productive.

To note about this clone: What antigen it recognizes has not been identified. Within one base of it there is no much larger clone, and no base qualities were kept.

The CDR3 has 15 amino acids, counting the end cysteine and phenylalanine. Only the CDR3 portion is preserved as DNA: 45 bases, with reading frame beginning at the first base. Reading the germline V gene gives CDR1 SGDLS and CDR2 YYNGEE. V was cut back by 0 bases and J by 3 bases, leaving a gap of 13 bases between them. The cohort comprised fewer than 700 healthy bone marrow donors. All cohort members were sampled while nominally healthy, although unrecorded immune exposures were likely present. The donor was CMV seronegative and belonged to the group of 380 or so seronegative cohort members. Every donor gave a peripheral blood sample, and the peripheral blood mononuclear cells from that sample were used for TCR beta sequencing. The Qiagen DNeasy Blood Extraction Kit was used to extract genomic DNA from the blood cell samples. Broader findings and caveats from the paper: In a later analysis, HLA-associated TCR beta chains showed more clonal expansion and lower generation probabilities than non-associated chains that were equally common. A later analysis found that TCR association rates varied across HLA loci, with DRB1 alleles showing the most associated TCRs and HLA-C alleles the fewest. Linkage disequilibrium might explain the correlated functional status among segregating V segments, but an unknown experimental factor could not be ruled out. Strong co-occurrence of HLA alleles, especially DR and DQ, made assigning TCR associations to individual alleles difficult. Most CMV-associated TCR beta chains appeared to be HLA-restricted in a later analysis, and the HLA associations seemed to be driven largely by CMV exposure. A further reported finding was that TCR beta sequences accurately predicted the HLA-A and HLA-B alleles for most subjects in the first cohort. Some IMGT-functional V segments, including TRBV6-2 and TRBV6-3, could not be distinguished by the 87-base-pair reads and were therefore excluded. V-gene and J-gene trimming of TCR beta chains was associated with a missense DCLRE1C variant in a later genetic analysis, and the association was replicated in an independent cohort. The sequencing pipeline was judged likely to have produced a cluster of highly shared sequence variants as a technical artifact. Because HLA typing was unavailable for some donors at each locus, only the typed subset was used in association tests. In an earlier analysis of around 600 of the donors, most TCR beta V segments were observed in productive rearrangements about 87% or about 30% of the time, broadly matching IMGT annotations. The authors suggested that the approach could potentially be extended to other disease states and immunological phenotypes. In this cohort, only TCR beta chains were sequenced, and detectable features were limited by the absence of alpha or paired-chain data. A later analysis associated about 17,000 TCR beta sequences with specific HLA alleles at a false discovery rate of 0.05. In the study, some 160 TCR beta chains were listed as associated with cytomegalovirus. The classifier was reported to diagnose cytomegalovirus status with high specificity and sensitivity in both the original cohort and the validation cohort. Most TCR sequences were seen in very few donors, while some public TCRs were found in many individuals. Roughly uniform sequencing depth across donors was assumed in presence/absence analyses, although this assumption may not hold. For the cohort, immune exposure information was limited to CMV serostatus. According to a later genetic analysis, donors in an Asian-associated ancestry cluster had fewer N-insertions in productive TCRs than the approximately 700-donor mean. Over 15 rarely observed V segments, including chromosome 9 orphons, were excluded from the earlier analysis of several hundred of the donors because counts were too low. In a later analysis, several top co-occurrence clusters were reported to appear linked to parvovirus B19, influenza, CMV and Epstein-Barr virus. A few of the identified cytomegalovirus-associated TCR beta chains were confirmed in vitro to be specific for cytomegalovirus antigens.

The library came from the immunoSEQ multiplex PCR assay. For the multiplex PCR, a mixture combining 60 forward primers for TCR Vbeta segments and 13 reverse primers for TCR Jbeta segments was used. Amplification of the CDR3 region of rearranged TCR beta genes was performed with a multiplex PCR assay on genomic DNA. The Illumina HiSeq System was used to sequence the amplified TCR beta libraries as 87-base-pair reads. The source study handled its data this way. A later analysis tallied around 82 million unique TCR beta chains across the approximately 670 repertoires, and some 10 million of those chains were shared by two or more donors. To remove PCR and sequencing errors, raw reads were error-corrected and collapsed into unique sequences using a nearest-neighbor algorithm that merged closely related sequences. Alignment of CDR3 sequences to IMGT reference sequences was used to assign V, D and J gene segments. For a sequence to be retained, a match of at least six nucleotides to both a V gene segment and a J gene segment was required. A rearrangement was called productive if the CDR3 had no stop codons and remained in frame with V and J, and every other rearrangement was called non-productive. CDR3 was defined according to IMGT convention as the region running from the second conserved V-encoded cysteine to the conserved J-encoded phenylalanine. The earlier analysis of about 590 of the donors excluded sequences that lacked an unambiguous match to a single V gene segment. In an earlier analysis of almost 600 of the donors, a V segment was called functional when productive rearrangements were above 56.7%, and segregating when the standard deviation between donors exceeded 5%. A statistical classification framework was built for diagnosing cytomegalovirus status from the catalog of TCR beta chain sequences. A later analysis assigned V and J genes by comparing TCR nucleotide sequences with IMGT/GENE-DB human TR gene sequences. In a later analysis, CDR3 sequences and most-parsimonious VDJ recombination scenarios were assigned using the TCRdist pipeline. A later analysis defined each TCR beta chain by its CDR3 amino acid sequence plus V-gene family, and excluded reads lacking a unique V-gene family. As a way to deal with suspected cross-contamination and a sequencing artifact, a later analysis dropped nearly 600 nucleotide sequences that were highly shared and had low generation probability. For each public chain, a later analysis derived a clonal expansion index from normalized ranks of inferred template counts within each repertoire. In a later analysis, generation probabilities were computed with a VDJ recombination model fitted to out-of-frame rearrangements, and the resulting probabilities were checked against IGoR. In a later analysis, TCR-TCR, TCR-HLA and TCR-CMV co-occurrence was scored with hypergeometric tests, and a repertoire-size bias correction was applied to TCR pairs. False discovery rates were estimated in a later analysis by permuting HLA or CMV assignments 20 times. In a later analysis, co-occurring TCRs were grouped using DBSCAN, with TCRdist sequence similarity added in when clustering inside HLA-allele-positive subsets. Repertoires with fewer than 30,000 or more than 120,000 public chains, plus five repertoires with anomalous nucleotide sharing, were excluded from co-occurrence clustering. Drawn from immuneACCESS, this table holds only the in-frame rearrangements with V and J called that TCRdb kept. Clones are partly lost; checked studies trace under half to an unresolved V gene and leave the rest unexplained. V, J and clone size derive from that table, while D and trimming were established from the DNA sequence. The sample table holds 85,000 to 100,000 clones, of which roughly 75% were seen once. The ten largest clones capture 6% to 8% of the sample.

The sequence came from a man younger than 45 in good health and CMV-seronegative. The V gene is TRBV9 and the J gene is TRBJ2-7; D gene: possibly TRBD2, on 6 matching bases. The sequenced sample was PBMCs. The CDR3 amino acid sequence is: CASSVGVGGNYEQYF. The DNA sequence follows: TGTGCCAGCAGCGTAGGTGTGGGGGGAAACTACGAGCAGTACTTC. Joined to the reference TRBV9 and TRBJ2-7 proteins, this CDR3 gives the full variable domain: DSGVTQTPKHLITATGQRVTLRCSPRSGDLSVYWYQQSLDQGLQFLIQYYNGEERAKGNILERFSAQQFPDLHSELNLSSLELGDSALYFCASSVGVGGNYEQYFGPGTRLTVT.